This T cell receptor (beta chain) was sequenced in a study of T-cell memory formation after mild COVID-19. Across the study: Clustering of TCRs was largely donor specific.

CDR3 length equals 15 residues. The V end lost 0 bases, the J end lost 8 bases, and 16 bases lay between the germline ends. The germline CDR1 and CDR2 sequences are DFQATT and SNEGSKA (reference sequence). Each CDR3 protein gets one entry after TCRdb re-called the 5' RACE reads with MiXCR. The data hold 430,000 or so distinct CDR3 sequences, with approximately 23% observed a single time. The table lists this clonotype with a few counts. The specimen was PBMCs or a T cell subset sorted from them (not recorded which). This receptor was identified in an adult woman who had mild COVID-19 (a few samples of this study predate the infection). Cell type and time point are not known. The rearrangement links TRBV20-1 to TRBJ1-4; D possibly corresponds to TRBD1 (6 bases). Here the CDR3 DNA reads TGCAGTGCTAGAGATCCCCAACAGGGTCGGGAAAAACTGTTTTTT. Amino acid sequence: CSARDPQQGREKLFF.